These 20 T cell receptor beta chains were all obtained from the same sample, sequenced in a study of human T cells and chemical hapten exposure. Time point: patch test 3, about 24 weeks after DPC sensitization. Treatment denoted: therapeutic diphenylcyclopropenone sensitization with weekly scalp DPC. TCRdb analysed the RACE reads with MiXCR anew, one entry per CDR3 protein. The data hold tens of thousands of distinct CDR3 sequences, with 8% to 10% observed a single time. Sequences were derived from whole blood, sampled in connection with sensitization to the hapten diphenylcyclopropenone (DPC). These receptors all come from a woman aged 35 to 49 with alopecia areata. Some clones in this sample may be carry-over from other donors' samples.

The chain carries TRBV6-6 and TRBJ1-4; D gene uncertain. Trimming took 0 bases from V and 0 from J, leaving 2 bases between them. CDR3 length equals 14 residues. Germline values: CDR1 MNHNY, CDR2 SVGAGI (reference sequence). In DNA, the CDR3 is TGTGCCAGCAGTTACTCAACAACTAATGAAAAACTGTTTTTT. This translates into CASSYSTTNEKLFF.

This clonotype has at least ten counts. V and J are TRBV6-5 and TRBJ1-1; 7 nucleotides match TRBD1. V gave up 2 bases and J gave up 4 bases; unmatched junction bases: 4. Germline CDR1 and CDR2: MNHEY and SVGAGI. CDR3 length equals 14 residues. The CDR3 nucleotides are TGTGCCAGCAGTTACGTGACAGGGCTCACTGAAGCTTTCTTT. It specifies CASSYVTGLTEAFF.

V gene TRBV6-1 combines with J gene TRBJ1-5, with TRBD1 as a possible D gene (5 bases). Germline V lookup: CDR1 MNHNS, CDR2 SASEGT. V was cut by 4 bases and J by 5 bases, with 15 bases left in between. This CDR3 spans 15 amino acids. The DNA for the CDR3 is TGTGCCAGCAGTGGCCGGCAGGTGGGACATCAGCCCCAGCATTTT. Translation: CASSGRQVGHQPQHF.

V gene TRBV28 combines with J gene TRBJ2-7; D is possibly TRBD1 (5 bases). CDR1 and CDR2 from the germline V gene are MDHEN and SYDVKM. V lost 6 bases to trimming and J lost 2 bases, with 11 bases between them. This CDR3 contains 13 residues. The CDR3 reads CASRPDRTYEQYF. For the CDR3, the DNA is TGTGCCAGCAGACCTGACAGAACCTACGAGCAGTACTTC.

This rearrangement joins TRBV7-3 to TRBJ1-1, with D perhaps matching TRBD1 (6 bases). V dropped 4 bases and J dropped 0 bases, with 12 bases sitting between them. Germline V CDR1 and CDR2: SGHTA, FQGTGA. The CDR3 is 15 residues long. The CDR3 protein is CASSSPGGLNTEAFF. The CDR3 nucleotides are TGTGCCAGCAGCTCCCCCGGGGGGCTGAACACTGAAGCTTTCTTT.

This clonotype has just a few counts. The chain recombines TRBV6-6 with TRBJ2-7; possibly TRBD1 for D (6 bases). V shed 6 bases and J shed 5 bases, with 14 bases lying between them. The CDR3 covers 13 residues. The germline V gene encodes CDR1 MNHNY and CDR2 SVGAGI (reference sequence). Here the CDR3 DNA reads TGTGCCAGCAGCTCCCGGGACATAGACGAGCAGTACTTC. Protein: CASSSRDIDEQYF.

Ten or more counts support this clonotype. V and J are TRBV7-9 and TRBJ1-6, with D hard to call. Trimming left V 3 bases short and J 10 bases short, with 10 bases between. The germline V gene encodes CDR1 SEHNR and CDR2 FQNEAQ (reference sequence). This CDR3 has 13 residues. The CDR3 here is CASSLREGSPLHF. DNA of the CDR3: TGTGCCAGCAGCTTGAGGGAGGGCTCACCCCTCCACTTT.

This clonotype was seen repeatedly, ten times or more. This sequence joins TRBV12-5 and TRBJ2-7; 9 bases match TRBD1. Germline V CDR1 and CDR2: LGHNT, FRNRAP. The CDR3 covers 17 residues. With 0 bases clipped from V and 4 bases from J, the junction kept 10 bases outside the gene matches. The CDR3 DNA reads TGTGCTAGTGGTTTGGTACGGGGACAGGGTCTTAGGTACGAGCAGTACTTC. It is translated as CASGLVRGQGLRYEQYF.

The chain carries TRBV28 and TRBJ1-5; no definite D call. In germline, CDR1 is MDHEN, CDR2 SYDVKM. Trimming cost V 5 bases and J 9 bases, with 11 bases left between them. CDR3 length equals 12 residues. CDR3 in amino acids: CASSIPIRPQHF. As DNA, the CDR3 is TGTGCCAGCAGTATACCAATTAGGCCCCAGCATTTT.

The V call is TRBV30, the J call TRBJ1-1; TRBD1 aligns across 7 bases. The CDR3 consists of 15 residues. Germline values: CDR1 GTSNPN, CDR2 SVGIG (reference sequence). Trimming removed 3 bases from V and 0 bases from J; junction bases left unmatched: 7. The CDR3, as DNA: TGTGCCTGGAGCCCACAGGGGTCGTTGAACACTGAAGCTTTCTTT. It specifies CAWSPQGSLNTEAFF.

To note about this clonotype: A much larger clone lies a single base off, so this may be a read error. J is TRBJ2-2 and V is TRBV7-6, with TRBD1 as a possible D gene (5 bases). Germline assignment: CDR1 SGHVS and CDR2 FNYEAQ. Deletions cut 9 bases from V and 0 bases from J, with 14 bases between. CDR3 size: 15 residues. CDR3 sequence reads: CARSLTDSNTGELFF. CDR3 DNA sequence: TGTGCCAGAAGCCTGACAGATTCGAACACCGGGGAGCTGTTTTTT.

This clonotype was seen repeatedly, ten times or more. The chain has TRBV4-1 and TRBJ2-2, with D hard to call. CDR3 size: 12 residues. V was cut by 1 base and J by 7 bases, with 4 bases left in between. From germline, CDR1 is MGHRA and CDR2 YSYEKL. This CDR3 reads CASSQVNGELFF. DNA for the CDR3: TGCGCCAGCAGCCAAGTCAACGGGGAGCTGTTTTTT.

The chain couples TRBV6-2 or TRBV6-3 to TRBJ2-7, with 8 bases fitting TRBD2. V lost 5 bases to trimming and J lost 6 bases; unmatched junction nucleotides: 9. Per germline, CDR1 MNHEY and CDR2 SVGEGT. The CDR3 totals 14 residues. CDR3 bases: TGTGCCAGCAGTCGTAGCGGGGCAAGCCCCGAGCAGTACTTC. Its translation is CASSRSGASPEQYF.

Ten or more counts support this clonotype. The chain uses TRBV12-3 or TRBV12-4 and TRBJ1-3; no definite D call. The CDR3 consists of 14 residues. V was clipped by 8 bases and J by 2 bases, with 13 bases between them. CDR3 sequence reads: CASSRNFAGNTIYF. In nucleotides, the CDR3 is TGTGCCAGCTCAAGGAACTTTGCTGGAAACACCATATATTTT.

The genes are TRBV5-4 and TRBJ1-4; D possibly corresponds to TRBD1 (6 bases). V was pared by 2 bases and J by 8 bases, with 13 bases between. The CDR3 sequence is 14 residues long. Germline loops: CDR1 SGHNT, CDR2 YYREEE (reference sequence). The CDR3 protein is CASSFNPGGEKLFF. The CDR3 DNA follows: TGTGCCAGCAGCTTCAACCCCGGGGGCGAAAAACTGTTTTTT.

This sequence joins TRBV7-9 and TRBJ1-2; D perhaps matches TRBD1 (5 bases). Trimming took off 4 bases at V and 5 bases at J, with 14 bases between the two ends. Germline V gene data show CDR1 as SEHNR and CDR2 as FQNEAQ (reference sequence). The CDR3 extends over 14 amino acids. The CDR3 DNA reads as TGTGCCAGCAGCTCTCAGACAGACATTTATGGCTACACCTTC. The encoded protein is CASSSQTDIYGYTF.

The V call is TRBV5-1, the J call TRBJ2-1; D gene uncertain. Trimming pared 0 bases from V and 4 bases from J, leaving 11 bases between. The CDR3 loop spans 15 amino acids. CDR1 is SGHRS, CDR2 YFSETQ, per germline. The CDR3 region is CASSLGNHGYNEQFF. The CDR3, as DNA: TGCGCCAGCAGCTTGGGGAACCACGGGTACAATGAGCAGTTCTTC. The variable domain in full, completed from reference TRBV5-1 and TRBJ2-1, reads KAGVTQTPRYLIKTRGQQVTLSCSPISGHRSVSWYQQTPGQGLQFLFEYFSETQRNKGNFPGRFSGRQFSNSRSEMNVSTLELGDSALYLCASSLGNHGYNEQFFGPGTRLTVL.

The chain uses TRBV7-2 and TRBJ2-5, with D tentatively TRBD1 or TRBD2 (5 bases each). Trimming took off 1 base at V and 5 bases at J, with 11 bases between the two ends. Germline CDR1 SGHTA, CDR2 FQGNSA. This CDR3 contains 14 residues. CDR3 protein: CASSLVGVAETQYF. For the CDR3, the DNA is TGTGCCAGCAGCTTAGTGGGGGTCGCCGAGACCCAGTACTTC.

This clonotype was observed many times. The rearrangement links TRBV28 to TRBJ1-5; perhaps TRBD1 as D (5 bases). CDR1 is MDHEN and CDR2 is SYDVKM in the germline V gene. V lost 8 bases and J lost 3, with 11 bases in between. The CDR3 is 13 amino acids. The CDR3 spells CASRSGVNQPQHF. The DNA for the CDR3 is TGTGCCAGCCGTTCGGGGGTCAATCAGCCCCAGCATTTT.

Comment on this clonotype: A much larger clone is a single base away; this may be a read error. V and J are TRBV7-2 and TRBJ1-2; TRBD1 might be the D (5 bases). Germline V CDR1 and CDR2: SGHTA, FQGNSA. This CDR3 is 15 amino acids long. CDR3 sequence reads: CVSSLNGGNNYGYTF. The CDR3 DNA is TGTGTCAGCAGCTTAAATGGGGGAAATAACTATGGCTACACCTTC.